The rows below give T cell receptor beta chains drawn from one sample of a study of blood T cells in healthy people across ages. One entry per CDR3 protein, called by TCRdb with MiXCR from the 5' RACE reads. The table has about 1,600,000 distinct CDR3 sequences, roughly 40% seen once; the top ten hold under 8%. The sample taken for sequencing was blood. The receptors stem from a woman aged 18-30 years in good health. Each CDR3 is given with its conserved first and last residue. D genes are given only for firm matches. Clone size is stated in some rows and not others, as once, few, many or a class when expanded.

clone_size,v_call,d_call,j_call,cdr3_nt,cdr3_aa
-,TRBV27,TRBD2,TRBJ2-3,TGTGCCAGCAGTTTAATGGGTAGCGGGTCCCCCACAGATACGCAGTATTTT,CASSLMGSGSPTDTQYF
-,TRBV7-9,-,TRBJ1-5,TGTGCCAGCAGCTTAGCGGAAGGTTCTTATAGCAATCAGCCCCAGCATTTT,CASSLAEGSYSNQPQHF
-,TRBV20-1,TRBD2,TRBJ2-3,TGCAGTGTGCTAGCGGGGGTAGGAGATACGCAGTATTTT,CSVLAGVGDTQYF
-,TRBV6-5,TRBD1,TRBJ1-2,TGTGCCAGCAGTTTCGAACTCGACAGGGGAGGCTATGGCTACACCTTC,CASSFELDRGGYGYTF
-,TRBV23-1,-,TRBJ2-4,TGCGCCAGCAGTCAATGGTCGGCGGCTGGGGGCTTAGCCAAAAACATTCAGTACTTC,CASSQWSAAGGLAKNIQYF
few,TRBV29-1,TRBD1,TRBJ2-3,TGCAGCGTTCAAACAGGGGGCGGCCGAGGGGATACGCAGTATTTT,CSVQTGGGRGDTQYF
-,TRBV25-1,-,TRBJ2-7,TGTGCCAGCAGTGAAGTGGGGGGTCCACACGGTTTAACCTACGAGCAGTACTTC,CASSEVGGPHGLTYEQYF
-,TRBV18,TRBD1,TRBJ2-5,TGTGCCAGCTCACTCTCCGGGACAGGGGTTAGTGAGCAGTACTTC,CASSLSGTGVSEQYF
-,TRBV14,TRBD1,TRBJ1-2,TGTGCCAGCAGCCAAGCGCGGGACAGCCGCTATATGAGTTATGGCTACACCTTC,CASSQARDSRYMSYGYTF
few,TRBV4-1,-,TRBJ2-1,TGCGCCAGCAGCCAAGCTGTAGGGGATGAGCAGTTCTTC,CASSQAVGDEQFF
-,TRBV20-1,-,TRBJ2-1,TGCAGTGCTAAGTTGGGGGCACATGAGCAGTTCTTC,CSAKLGAHEQFF
few,TRBV5-6,-,TRBJ2-1,TGTGCCAGCAGTTGGGGCCTAGACGACTACAATGAGCAGTTCTTC,CASSWGLDDYNEQFF
-,TRBV20-1,-,TRBJ1-2,TGCAGTGCCAGGACAGATCTAACTAACTATGGCTACACCTTC,CSARTDLTNYGYTF
-,TRBV20-1,-,TRBJ2-7,TGCAGTGCTTTAACAGGGAACCCCTACGAGCAGTACTTC,CSALTGNPYEQYF
-,TRBV15,-,TRBJ2-7,TGTGCCACCAGCAGGAGCCTAATTGAGGAGCAGTACTTC,CATSRSLIEEQYF
-,TRBV10-3,TRBD2,TRBJ2-3,TGTGCCATCAGTGAGAGGGGGACTAGCGGGCCAGATACGCAGTATTTT,CAISERGTSGPDTQYF
-,TRBV27,TRBD1,TRBJ1-3,TGTGCCAGCAGTTTGGAGACAGGGACGATCTCTGGAAACACCATATATTTT,CASSLETGTISGNTIYF
-,TRBV29-1,TRBD1,TRBJ1-2,TGCAGCGTTGAGACAGGGGGCATTAACTATGGCTACACCTTC,CSVETGGINYGYTF
few,TRBV12-3/TRBV12-4,TRBD2,TRBJ2-1,TGTGCCAGCAGTCTCGGACTAGCGGGGGGGCGAGAGCAGTTCTTC,CASSLGLAGGREQFF
-,TRBV4-1,-,TRBJ1-6,TGCGCCAGCAGCCAAGACGTGTCGGCAAGACTTCTCAATTCACCCCTCCACTTT,CASSQDVSARLLNSPLHF
-,TRBV2,-,TRBJ1-4,TGTGCCAGCAGTGAGTTGACAGGTTTTGAAAAACTGTTTTTT,CASSELTGFEKLFF
-,TRBV3-1,-,TRBJ1-2,TGTAGCCCGGGACATACCTATGGCTACACCTTC,CSPGHTYGYTF
-,TRBV2,TRBD1,TRBJ2-5,TGTGCCAGCACTTCCGAGACAGGGAAAGGAGAGACCCAGTACTTC,CASTSETGKGETQYF
many,TRBV27,TRBD2,TRBJ2-7,TGTGCCAGCAGTCCGGGACTAGCGGATCGCGAGCAGTACTTC,CASSPGLADREQYF